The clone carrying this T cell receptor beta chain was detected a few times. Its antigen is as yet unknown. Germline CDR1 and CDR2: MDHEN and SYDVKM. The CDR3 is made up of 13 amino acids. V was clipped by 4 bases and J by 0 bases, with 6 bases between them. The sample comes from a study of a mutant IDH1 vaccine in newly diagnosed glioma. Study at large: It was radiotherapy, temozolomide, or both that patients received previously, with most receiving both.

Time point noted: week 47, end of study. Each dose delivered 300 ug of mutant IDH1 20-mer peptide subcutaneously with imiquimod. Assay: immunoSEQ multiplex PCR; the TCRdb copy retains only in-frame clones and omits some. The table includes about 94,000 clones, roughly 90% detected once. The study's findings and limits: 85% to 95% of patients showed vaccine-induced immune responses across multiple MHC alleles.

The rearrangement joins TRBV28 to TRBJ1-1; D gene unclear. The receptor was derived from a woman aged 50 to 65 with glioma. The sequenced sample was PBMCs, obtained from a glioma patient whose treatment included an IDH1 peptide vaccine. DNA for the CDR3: TGTGCCAGCAGTTCCAGCATGAACACTGAAGCTTTCTTT. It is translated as CASSSSMNTEAFF.